This T cell receptor beta chain was captured in a study of blood T cell repertoires in COVID-19. In the study overall: From the United States, Italy and Spain came samples of acute and convalescent COVID-19.

Living in under 30 US areas, the participants were between roughly 18 and 95 years of age. V lost 6 bases and J lost 1, with 15 bases in between. The CDR3 spans 16 residues. Germline CDR1 and CDR2: MNHEY and SMNVEV (reference sequence). Here immunoSEQ multiplex PCR was the method, and the copy in TCRdb shows in-frame clones only, minus some. The sample holds approximately 210,000 clones, about 84% seen once. Sequencing was done on a sample of PBMCs or T cells enriched from blood (not recorded which). This TCR was recovered from a man aged 25 to 40 with acute COVID-19. The chain employs TRBV27 and TRBJ2-2; the D gene is possibly TRBD2 (5 bases). The CDR3: CASRVLGAGNTGELFF. CDR3 DNA sequence: TGTGCCAGCAGGGTTCTGGGCGCGGGGAACACCGGGGAGCTGTTTTTT.